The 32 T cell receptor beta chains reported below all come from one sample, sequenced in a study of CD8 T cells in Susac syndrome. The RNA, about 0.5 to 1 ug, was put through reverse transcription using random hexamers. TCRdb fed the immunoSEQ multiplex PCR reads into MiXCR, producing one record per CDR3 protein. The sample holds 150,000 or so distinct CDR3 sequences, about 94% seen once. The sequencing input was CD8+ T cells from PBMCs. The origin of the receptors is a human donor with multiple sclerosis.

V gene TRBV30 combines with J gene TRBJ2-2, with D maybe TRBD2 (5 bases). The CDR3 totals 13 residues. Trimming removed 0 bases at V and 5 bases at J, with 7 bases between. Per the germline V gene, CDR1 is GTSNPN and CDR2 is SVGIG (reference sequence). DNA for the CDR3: TGTGCCTGGAGTGTAACGGGGACCGGGGAGCTGTTTTTT. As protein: CAWSVTGTGELFF.

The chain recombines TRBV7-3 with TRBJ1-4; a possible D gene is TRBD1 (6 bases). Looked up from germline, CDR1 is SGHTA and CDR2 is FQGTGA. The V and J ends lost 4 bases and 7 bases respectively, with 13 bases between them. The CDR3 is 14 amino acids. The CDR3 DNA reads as TGTGCCAGCAGCTCAGGGGAGGGGACTGAAAAACTGTTTTTT. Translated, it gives CASSSGEGTEKLFF. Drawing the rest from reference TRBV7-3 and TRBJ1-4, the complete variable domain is GAGVSQTPSNKVTEKGKYVELRCDPISGHTALYWYRQSLGQGPEFLIYFQGTGAADDSGLPNDRFFAVRPEGSVSTLKIQRTERGDSAVYLCASSSGEGTEKLFFGSGTQLSVL.

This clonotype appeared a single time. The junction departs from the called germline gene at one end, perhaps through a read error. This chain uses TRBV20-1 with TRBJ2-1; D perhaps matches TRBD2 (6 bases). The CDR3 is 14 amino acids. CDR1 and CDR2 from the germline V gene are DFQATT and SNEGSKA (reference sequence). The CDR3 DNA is TGCAGTGCCAGAGGCGGGGACCTAGGGAATGAGCAGTTCTTC. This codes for CSARGGDLGNEQFF.

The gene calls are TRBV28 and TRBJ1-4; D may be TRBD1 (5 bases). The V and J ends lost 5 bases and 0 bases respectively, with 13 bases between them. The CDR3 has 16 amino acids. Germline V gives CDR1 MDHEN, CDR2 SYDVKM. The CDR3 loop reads CASSTGTVATNEKLFF. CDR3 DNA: TGTGCCAGCAGTACCGGGACCGTCGCAACTAATGAAAAACTGTTTTTT.

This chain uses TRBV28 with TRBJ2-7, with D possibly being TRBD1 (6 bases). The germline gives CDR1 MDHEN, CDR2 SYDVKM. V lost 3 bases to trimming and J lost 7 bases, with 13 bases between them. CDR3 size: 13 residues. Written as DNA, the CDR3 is TGTGCCAGCAGTTTTCCCGGACAGTCTGAGCAGTACTTC. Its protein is CASSFPGQSEQYF.

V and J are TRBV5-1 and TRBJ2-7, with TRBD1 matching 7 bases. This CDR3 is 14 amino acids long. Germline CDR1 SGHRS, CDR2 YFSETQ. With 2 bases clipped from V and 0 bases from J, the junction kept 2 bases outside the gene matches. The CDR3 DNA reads TGCGCCAGCAGCTTCGACAGGGCCTCCTACGAGCAGTACTTC. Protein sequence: CASSFDRASYEQYF.

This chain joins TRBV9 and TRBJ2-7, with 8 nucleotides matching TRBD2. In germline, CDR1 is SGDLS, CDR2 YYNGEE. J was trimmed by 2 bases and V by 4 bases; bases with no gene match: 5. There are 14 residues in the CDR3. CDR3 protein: CASSPHGGAYEQYF. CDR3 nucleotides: TGTGCCAGCAGCCCGCACGGGGGGGCCTACGAGCAGTACTTC.

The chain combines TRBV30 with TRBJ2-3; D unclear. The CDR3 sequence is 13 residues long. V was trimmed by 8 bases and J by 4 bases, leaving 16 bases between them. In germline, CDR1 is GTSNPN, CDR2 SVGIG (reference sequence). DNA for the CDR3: TGTGCCACCGGCGGTCCCCCAGCAGATACGCAGTATTTT. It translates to CATGGPPADTQYF. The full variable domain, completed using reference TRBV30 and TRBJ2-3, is SQTIHQWPATLVQPVGSPLSLECTVEGTSNPNLYWYRQAAGRGLQLLFYSVGIGQISSEVPQNLSASRPQDRQFILSSKKLLLSDSGFYLCATGGPPADTQYFGPGTRLTVL.

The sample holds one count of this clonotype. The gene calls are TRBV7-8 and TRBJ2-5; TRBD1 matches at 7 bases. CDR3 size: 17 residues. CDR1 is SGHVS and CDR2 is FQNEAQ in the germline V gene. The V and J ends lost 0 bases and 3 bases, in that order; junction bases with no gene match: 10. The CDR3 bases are TGTGCCAGCAGCTTAGCGTCGGGACAGCCCAAGAAAGAGACCCAGTACTTC. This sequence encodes CASSLASGQPKKETQYF.

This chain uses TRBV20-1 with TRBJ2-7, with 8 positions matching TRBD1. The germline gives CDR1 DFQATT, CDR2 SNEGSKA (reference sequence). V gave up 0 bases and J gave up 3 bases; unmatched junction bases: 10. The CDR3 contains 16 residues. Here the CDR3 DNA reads TGCAGTGCTAGAGAGAAGATAGGACAGGGAAACTACGAGCAGTACTTC. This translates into CSAREKIGQGNYEQYF.

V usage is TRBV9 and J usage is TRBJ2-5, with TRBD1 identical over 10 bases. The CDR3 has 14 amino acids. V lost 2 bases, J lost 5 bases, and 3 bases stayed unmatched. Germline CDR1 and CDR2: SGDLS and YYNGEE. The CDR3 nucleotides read TGTGCCAGCAGCGTGGGACAGGGGTTGGAGACCCAGTACTTC. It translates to CASSVGQGLETQYF.

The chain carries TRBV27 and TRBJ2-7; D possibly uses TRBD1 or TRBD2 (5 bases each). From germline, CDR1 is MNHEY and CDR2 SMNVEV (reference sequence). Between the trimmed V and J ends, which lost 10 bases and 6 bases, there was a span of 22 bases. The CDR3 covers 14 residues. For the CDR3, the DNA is TGTGCCATCGGCCGATCGGTAGGTGGGGGCGAGCAGTACTTC. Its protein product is CAIGRSVGGGEQYF.

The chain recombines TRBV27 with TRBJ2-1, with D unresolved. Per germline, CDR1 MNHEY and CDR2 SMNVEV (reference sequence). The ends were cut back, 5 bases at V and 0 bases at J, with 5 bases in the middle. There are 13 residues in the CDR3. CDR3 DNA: TGTGCCAGCAGTACCTACTCCTACAATGAGCAGTTCTTC. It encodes CASSTYSYNEQFF.

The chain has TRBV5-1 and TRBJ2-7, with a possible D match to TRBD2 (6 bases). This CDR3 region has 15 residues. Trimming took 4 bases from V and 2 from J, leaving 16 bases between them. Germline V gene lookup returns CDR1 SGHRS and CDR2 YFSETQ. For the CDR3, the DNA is TGCGCCAGCAGCCATCCCGGGACTCCAACCTACGAGCAGTACTTC. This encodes CASSHPGTPTYEQYF.

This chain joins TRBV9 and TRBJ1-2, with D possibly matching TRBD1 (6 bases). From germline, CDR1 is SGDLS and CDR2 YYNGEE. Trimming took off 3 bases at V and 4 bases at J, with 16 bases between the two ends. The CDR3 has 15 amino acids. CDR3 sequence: CASSEEGTGRYGYTF. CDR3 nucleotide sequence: TGTGCCAGCAGCGAGGAGGGCACAGGGCGCTATGGCTACACCTTC.

CDR3 bases: TGCAGCGTTGAAGATCGGAACGGCCGTACAGGGGACGGATATGGCTACACCTTC. Translation gives CSVEDRNGRTGDGYGYTF. This rearrangement joins TRBV29-1 to TRBJ1-2; 7 nucleotides match TRBD1. The CDR3 consists of 18 residues. Germline V CDR1 and CDR2: SQVTM, ANQGSEA. After removal of 0 bases from V and 5 bases from J, the junction contained 18 bases not matched to a gene.

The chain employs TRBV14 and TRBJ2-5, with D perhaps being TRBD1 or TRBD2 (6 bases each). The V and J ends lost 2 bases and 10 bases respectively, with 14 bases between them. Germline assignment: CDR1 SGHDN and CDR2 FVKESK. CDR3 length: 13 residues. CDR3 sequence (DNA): TGTGCCAGCAGCCAAAGGGGGGATGGGATCCAGTACTTC. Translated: CASSQRGDGIQYF.

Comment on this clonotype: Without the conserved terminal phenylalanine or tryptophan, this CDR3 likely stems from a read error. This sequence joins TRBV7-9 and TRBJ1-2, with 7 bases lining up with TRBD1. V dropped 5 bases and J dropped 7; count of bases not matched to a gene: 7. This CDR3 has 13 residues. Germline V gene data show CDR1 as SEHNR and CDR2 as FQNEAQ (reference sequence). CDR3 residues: CASSGDSITGYTL. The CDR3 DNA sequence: TGTGCCAGCAGCGGGGACAGCATAACTGGCTACACCCTC.

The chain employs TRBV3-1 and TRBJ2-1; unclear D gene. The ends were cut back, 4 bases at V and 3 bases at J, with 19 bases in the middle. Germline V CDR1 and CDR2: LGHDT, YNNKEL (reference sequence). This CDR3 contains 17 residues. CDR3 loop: CASSRGTLSYSYNEQFF. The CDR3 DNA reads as TGTGCCAGCAGCCGAGGAACCCTTAGTTACAGCTACAATGAGCAGTTCTTC.

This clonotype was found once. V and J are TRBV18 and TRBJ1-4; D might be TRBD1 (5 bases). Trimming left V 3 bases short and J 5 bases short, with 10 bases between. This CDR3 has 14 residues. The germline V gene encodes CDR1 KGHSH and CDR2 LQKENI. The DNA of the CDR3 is TGTGCCAGCTCACCCCGGGACGAAAATGAAAAACTGTTTTTT. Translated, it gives CASSPRDENEKLFF.

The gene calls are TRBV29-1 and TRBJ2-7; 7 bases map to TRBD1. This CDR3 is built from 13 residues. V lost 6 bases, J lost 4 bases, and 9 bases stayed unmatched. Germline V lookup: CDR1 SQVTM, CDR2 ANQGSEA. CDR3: CSVETTQGYEQYF. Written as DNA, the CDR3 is TGCAGCGTAGAAACGACACAGGGGTACGAGCAGTACTTC.

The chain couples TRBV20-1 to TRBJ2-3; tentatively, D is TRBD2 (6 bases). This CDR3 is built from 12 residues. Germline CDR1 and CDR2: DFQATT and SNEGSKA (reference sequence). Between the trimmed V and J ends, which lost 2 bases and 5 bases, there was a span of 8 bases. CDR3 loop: CSARSGGDTQYF. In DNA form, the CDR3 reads TGCAGTGCTAGATCCGGGGGAGATACGCAGTATTTT.

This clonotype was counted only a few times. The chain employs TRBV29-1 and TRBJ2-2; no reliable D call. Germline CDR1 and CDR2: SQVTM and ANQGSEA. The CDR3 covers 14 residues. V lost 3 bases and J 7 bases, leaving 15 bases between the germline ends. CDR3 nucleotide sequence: TGCAGCGTTGAGGAGTTTGGGCGAGGCGGGGAGCTGTTTTTT. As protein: CSVEEFGRGGELFF.

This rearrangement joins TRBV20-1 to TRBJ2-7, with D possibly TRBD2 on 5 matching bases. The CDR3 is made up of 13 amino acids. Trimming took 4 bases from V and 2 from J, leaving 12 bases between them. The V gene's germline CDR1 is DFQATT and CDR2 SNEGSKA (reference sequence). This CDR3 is CSANQEAPYEQYF. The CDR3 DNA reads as TGCAGTGCTAACCAGGAGGCCCCCTACGAGCAGTACTTC.

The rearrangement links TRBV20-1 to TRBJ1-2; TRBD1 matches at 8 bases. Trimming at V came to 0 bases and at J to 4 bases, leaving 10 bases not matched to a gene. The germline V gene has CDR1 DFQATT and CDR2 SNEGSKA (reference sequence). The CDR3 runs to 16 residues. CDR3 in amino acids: CSARDPGQEISYGYTF. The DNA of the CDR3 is TGCAGTGCTAGAGATCCGGGACAGGAGATTTCCTATGGCTACACCTTC.

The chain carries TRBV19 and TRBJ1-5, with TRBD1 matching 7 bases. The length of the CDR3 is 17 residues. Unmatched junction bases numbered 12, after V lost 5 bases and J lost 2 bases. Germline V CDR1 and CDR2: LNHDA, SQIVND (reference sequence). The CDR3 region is CASSPTTGRGGNQPQHF. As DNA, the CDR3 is TGTGCCAGTAGTCCGACGACAGGGAGGGGTGGCAATCAGCCCCAGCATTTT.

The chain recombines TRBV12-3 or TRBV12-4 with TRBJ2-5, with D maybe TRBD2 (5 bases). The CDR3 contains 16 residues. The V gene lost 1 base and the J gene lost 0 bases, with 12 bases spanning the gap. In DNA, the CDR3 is TGTGCCAGCAGTTTAGAAGGATTGGGAGACCAAGAGACCCAGTACTTC. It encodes CASSLEGLGDQETQYF.

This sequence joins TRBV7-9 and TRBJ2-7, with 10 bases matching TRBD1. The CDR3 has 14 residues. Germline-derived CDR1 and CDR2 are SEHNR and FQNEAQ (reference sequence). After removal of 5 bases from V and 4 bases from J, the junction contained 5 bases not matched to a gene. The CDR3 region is CASSNRDRGYEQYF. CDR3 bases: TGTGCCAGCAGCAACCGGGACAGGGGATACGAGCAGTACTTC.

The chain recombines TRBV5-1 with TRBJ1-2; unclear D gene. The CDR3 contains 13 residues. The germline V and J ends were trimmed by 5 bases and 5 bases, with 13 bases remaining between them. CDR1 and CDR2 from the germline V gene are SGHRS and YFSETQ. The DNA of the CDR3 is TGCGCCAGCAGTCTTGGGTCGGGTTATGGCTACACCTTC. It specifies CASSLGSGYGYTF. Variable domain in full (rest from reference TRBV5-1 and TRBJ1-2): KAGVTQTPRYLIKTRGQQVTLSCSPISGHRSVSWYQQTPGQGLQFLFEYFSETQRNKGNFPGRFSGRQFSNSRSEMNVSTLELGDSALYLCASSLGSGYGYTFGSGTRLTVV.

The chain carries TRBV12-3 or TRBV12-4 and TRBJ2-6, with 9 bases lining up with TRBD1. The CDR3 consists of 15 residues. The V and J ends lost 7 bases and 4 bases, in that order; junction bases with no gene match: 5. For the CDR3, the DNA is TGTGCCAGCACCACAGGGGGCGCGGGGGCCAACGTCCTGACTTTC. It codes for CASTTGGAGANVLTF.

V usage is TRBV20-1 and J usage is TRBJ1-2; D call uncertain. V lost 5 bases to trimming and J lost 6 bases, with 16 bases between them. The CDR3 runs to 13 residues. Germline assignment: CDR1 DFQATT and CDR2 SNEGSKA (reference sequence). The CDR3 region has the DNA TGCAGTGCTCTCGGGCTCCCCCCGGATGGCTACACCTTC. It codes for CSALGLPPDGYTF.

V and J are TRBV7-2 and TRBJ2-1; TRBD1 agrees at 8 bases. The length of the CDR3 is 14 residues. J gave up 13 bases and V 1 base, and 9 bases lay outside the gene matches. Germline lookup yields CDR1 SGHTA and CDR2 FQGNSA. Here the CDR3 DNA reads TGTGCCAGCAGCTTAGATCTAGGACAGGGCGTCCAGTTCTTC. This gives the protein CASSLDLGQGVQFF.